The 23 T cell receptor beta chains presented below share a single source sample, sequenced in a study of blood T cell repertoires in COVID-19. Repertoires were generated with immunoSEQ multiplex PCR, while TCRdb's copy carries only in-frame clones and drops some. This sample carries some 70,000 clones, 88% of them seen once, and the ten largest clones take 10%. The sample consisted of PBMCs or T cells enriched from blood (not recorded which). Receptor source: a woman between 40 and 50 years old who had recovered from COVID-19.

This chain joins TRBV18 and TRBJ2-7; 7 bases align to TRBD1. CDR3 length equals 15 residues. CDR1 and CDR2 from the germline V gene are KGHSH and LQKENI. The junction had 9 bases not matched to a gene; V was cut back by 6 bases and J by 1 base. The CDR3 coding sequence is TGTGCCAGCTCGCCCCGTGGGGACAGTTCCTACGAGCAGTACTTC. This translates into CASSPRGDSSYEQYF.

The chain has TRBV4-1 and TRBJ1-4; D is undetermined. Trimming cost V 1 base and J 8 bases, with 11 bases left between them. The CDR3 extends over 14 amino acids. Germline CDR1 is MGHRA and CDR2 is YSYEKL. CDR3 bases: TGCGCCAGCAGCCAAGGGAGACTTGGGGAAAAACTGTTTTTT. It specifies CASSQGRLGEKLFF.

The chain links TRBV6-5 to TRBJ1-1; D is uncertain. The CDR3 runs to 13 residues. Germline V gene lookup returns CDR1 MNHEY and CDR2 SVGAGI. Trimming shortened V by 0 bases and J by 3 bases, and 5 bases separated the two germline ends. The CDR3 reads CASSYSRDTEAFF. DNA of the CDR3: TGTGCCAGCAGTTACTCACGGGACACTGAAGCTTTCTTT.

The chain recombines TRBV2 with TRBJ2-2; TRBD1 agrees at 8 bases. The germline CDR1 and CDR2 sequences are SNHLY and FYNNEI. J was trimmed by 7 bases and V by 4 bases; bases with no gene match: 8. This CDR3 contains 15 residues. For the CDR3, the DNA is TGTGCCAGCAGTGTAGGGACAGGTCATGTCGGGGAGCTGTTTTTT. Amino acids: CASSVGTGHVGELFF.

There are a few counts of this clone. This CDR3 reads CASSPLAGDPYGYTF. CDR3 nucleotides: TGTGCCAGCAGCCCCCTCGCAGGGGATCCCTATGGCTACACCTTC. This rearrangement joins TRBV5-5 to TRBJ1-2; tentative D call: TRBD1 (6 bases). The germline V and J ends were trimmed by 4 bases and 4 bases, with 17 bases remaining between them. This CDR3 is built from 15 residues. CDR1 and CDR2 (germline): SGHKS, YYEKEE (reference sequence).

The gene calls are TRBV18 and TRBJ1-5, with D uncertain. This CDR3 spans 14 amino acids. The germline V gene has CDR1 KGHSH and CDR2 LQKENI. Trimming took 3 bases from V and 7 from J, leaving 13 bases between them. The CDR3 is CASSPLGSEQPQHF. In DNA form, the CDR3 reads TGTGCCAGCTCACCCTTGGGCTCAGAGCAGCCCCAGCATTTT.

The rearrangement joins TRBV4-1 to TRBJ2-5, with TRBD2 matching 12 bases. The CDR3 is made up of 17 amino acids. Unmatched junction bases numbered 8, after V lost 1 base and J lost 5 bases. CDR1 is MGHRA and CDR2 is YSYEKL in the germline V gene. The CDR3 nucleotides read TGCGCCAGCAGCCAAGTGCCTAGCGGGGGGGTCGGGGAGACCCAGTACTTC. Protein product: CASSQVPSGGVGETQYF.

Only one count was recorded for this clone. J is TRBJ2-6 and V is TRBV11-3; D is possibly TRBD2 (5 bases). Trimming stripped 5 bases from V and 1 base from J, with 15 bases between. The CDR3 is 17 residues long. In germline, CDR1 is SGHNT, CDR2 YENEEA. The CDR3 here is CASSPRGSPSGANVLTF. In DNA, the CDR3 is TGTGCCAGCAGCCCACGAGGGTCCCCTTCTGGGGCCAACGTCCTGACTTTC.

The V gene is TRBV6-5, the J gene TRBJ1-2; D may be TRBD1 (5 bases). Germline CDR1 MNHEY, CDR2 SVGAGI. V was cut by 5 bases and J by 8 bases, with 18 bases left in between. This CDR3 is 14 amino acids long. The CDR3 coding sequence is TGTGCCAGCAGTCAGTCGACAGATCCTATCGGCTACACCTTC. It is translated as CASSQSTDPIGYTF.

The genes are TRBV3-1 (or the pseudogene TRBV3-2) and TRBJ2-7; the D is unclear. This CDR3 spans 14 amino acids. V shed 1 base and J shed 1 base, with 8 bases lying between them. The germline V gene encodes CDR1 LGHDT and CDR2 YNNKEL (reference sequence). The CDR3 nucleotides are TGTGCCAGCAGCCAAGCCGGTGCTTCCTACGAGCAGTACTTC. Its translation: CASSQAGASYEQYF.

The chain joins TRBV7-2 to TRBJ2-7; 8 nucleotides align to TRBD1. This CDR3 has 14 amino acids. V shed 3 bases, J shed 4 bases, and the junction held 5 bases outside the gene matches. Germline V gene data show CDR1 as SGHTA and CDR2 as FQGNSA. The CDR3 coding sequence is TGTGCCAGCAGCTTCGCAGGGGGCGTTTACGAGCAGTACTTC. As protein: CASSFAGGVYEQYF. The full variable domain, completed using reference TRBV7-2 and TRBJ2-7, is GAGVSQSPSNKVTEKGKDVELRCDPISGHTALYWYRQSLGQGLEFLIYFQGNSAPDKSGLPSDRFSAERTGGSVSTLTIQRTQQEDSAVYLCASSFAGGVYEQYFGPGTRLTVT.

This clone was counted between two and nine times. The chain's CDR3 is CASSPRGQATTNEKLFF. As DNA, the CDR3 is TGTGCCAGTAGTCCTAGGGGACAGGCGACAACTAATGAAAAACTGTTTTTT. This chain connects TRBV19 to TRBJ1-4; 8 bases match TRBD1. The CDR3 has 17 residues. Trimming cost V 5 bases and J 0 bases; bases outside gene matches: 8. Germline CDR1 and CDR2: LNHDA and SQIVND (reference sequence).

This sequence joins TRBV5-4 and TRBJ2-2; 8 bases line up with TRBD1. The CDR3 is 19 amino acids. Germline V CDR1 and CDR2: SGHNT, YYREEE (reference sequence). Trimming at V came to 4 bases and at J to 5 bases, leaving 19 bases not matched to a gene. The CDR3 DNA is TGTGCCAGCAGCAAAAAGAGAGGATCAGGGGGCTATGGGACCGGGGAGCTGTTTTTT. Translated: CASSKKRGSGGYGTGELFF.

The chain links TRBV7-9 to TRBJ2-5; 8 bases map to TRBD1. This CDR3 is 16 amino acids long. The junction had 5 bases not matched to a gene; V was cut back by 1 base and J by 1 base. The V gene's germline CDR1 is SEHNR and CDR2 FQNEAQ (reference sequence). CDR3 sequence: CASSLVGQDLQETQYF. The CDR3 DNA reads as TGTGCCAGCAGCTTAGTGGGACAGGATCTCCAAGAGACCCAGTACTTC. Looking up the rest from reference TRBV7-9 and TRBJ2-5 gives the full variable domain: DTGVSQNPRHKITKRGQNVTFRCDPISEHNRLYWYRQTLGQGPEFLTYFQNEAQLEKSRLLSDRFSAERPKGSFSTLEIQRTEQGDSAMYLCASSLVGQDLQETQYFGPGTRLLVL.

This clone was seen a handful of times. This chain joins TRBV10-2 and TRBJ1-5; maybe TRBD1 (6 bases). Germline V gene sequence: CDR1 WSHSY, CDR2 SAAADI. Trimming shortened V by 3 bases and J by 2 bases, and 8 bases separated the two germline ends. The CDR3 runs 14 residues. Here the CDR3 reads CASSETGRNQPQHF. The CDR3 DNA follows: TGCGCCAGCAGTGAAACAGGGCGCAATCAGCCCCAGCATTTT.

The chain combines TRBV5-1 with TRBJ2-1, with D perhaps TRBD1 (6 bases). With 4 bases removed from V and 1 base from J, the gap between germline ends came to 9 bases. This CDR3 contains 14 residues. Germline V CDR1 and CDR2: SGHRS, YFSETQ. The CDR3 sequence is CASSMTGSYNEQFF. CDR3 coding DNA: TGCGCCAGCAGCATGACAGGATCCTACAATGAGCAGTTCTTC.

This chain uses TRBV2 with TRBJ2-3, with 10 bases that match TRBD2. The CDR3 length is 19 residues. Germline values: CDR1 SNHLY, CDR2 FYNNEI. V was clipped by 2 bases and J by 2 bases; unmatched bases: 13. The CDR3 bases are TGTGCCAGCAGTGAACCGCCCCTAAGCGGGGGGGCGCCCACAGATACGCAGTATTTT. It specifies CASSEPPLSGGAPTDTQYF.

V usage is TRBV27 and J usage is TRBJ2-3, with D possibly matching TRBD2 (6 bases). Between the trimmed V and J ends, which lost 3 bases and 4 bases, there was a span of 11 bases. Germline V gene data show CDR1 as MNHEY and CDR2 as SMNVEV (reference sequence). CDR3 length equals 14 residues. CDR3 protein: CASSFRQRADTQYF. The DNA of the CDR3 is TGTGCCAGCAGTTTTCGGCAGCGGGCAGATACGCAGTATTTT.

This chain uses TRBV15 with TRBJ2-7, with D maybe TRBD2 (6 bases). V dropped 0 bases and J dropped 2 bases, with 11 bases sitting between them. In germline, CDR1 is LNHNV, CDR2 YYDKDF (reference sequence). CDR3 length: 15 residues. CDR3 bases: TGTGCCACCAGCAGAGATGCCGGGGAGGCCTACGAGCAGTACTTC. Protein: CATSRDAGEAYEQYF.

The J gene is TRBJ2-7, the V gene TRBV3-1 (or the pseudogene TRBV3-2), with D maybe TRBD2 (6 bases). Per germline, CDR1 LGHDT and CDR2 YNNKEL (reference sequence). The CDR3 sequence is 15 residues long. Trimming cost V 0 bases and J 4 bases, with 13 bases left between them. CDR3 nucleotide sequence: TGTGCCAGCAGCCAAGATGAACGCGGGGATTACGAGCAGTACTTC. Its protein is CASSQDERGDYEQYF.

The rearrangement joins TRBV10-1 to TRBJ2-1, with D perhaps TRBD2 (7 bases). Trimming removed 4 bases at V and 6 bases at J, with 19 bases between. Germline V CDR1 and CDR2: WNHNN, SYGVQD (reference sequence). The CDR3 spans 16 residues. The CDR3 DNA reads as TGCGCCAGCAGTGGTGGGAGGGGGGGTGATGTCAATGAGCAGTTCTTC. This gives the protein CASSGGRGGDVNEQFF.

This clone was found a few times. The genes are TRBV4-1 and TRBJ1-5, with 9 positions matching TRBD1. The CDR3 loop spans 15 amino acids. V shed 3 bases, J shed 3 bases, and the junction held 3 bases outside the gene matches. CDR1 and CDR2 from the germline V gene are MGHRA and YSYEKL. In nucleotides, the CDR3 is TGCGCCAGCAGCCACGGGACAGGGCCCAATCAGCCCCAGCATTTT. This codes for CASSHGTGPNQPQHF.

This clone appeared once. The chain carries TRBV19 and TRBJ2-7, with TRBD2 as a possible D gene (5 bases). The germline CDR1 and CDR2 sequences are LNHDA and SQIVND (reference sequence). The length of the CDR3 is 13 residues. Between the trimmed V and J ends, which lost 6 bases and 2 bases, there was a span of 11 bases. The CDR3 protein is CASSAGPPYEQYF. CDR3 nucleotides: TGTGCCAGTAGCGCGGGTCCTCCCTACGAGCAGTACTTC.